This paragraph covers one TCR beta chain sequence. Authors' processing steps: Estimation of nucleated cell counts relied on the amplification of reference gene primers. Using immunoSEQ multiplex PCR, the repertoire was profiled, and TCRdb retains in-frame clones only, with some absent. Clonal size and the V and J genes are those of that table, whereas D and trimming came from the DNA. The sample yields 120,000 to 150,000 clones, 88% seen once. Germline V gene sequence: CDR1 SGHDN, CDR2 FVKESK. CDR3 length: 14 amino acids. Trimming cost V 0 bases and J 0 bases, with 2 bases left between them. The data derive from a study of blood T cell repertoires in COVID-19. The overall study: The origin of the acute and convalescent COVID-19 samples was the United States, Italy and Spain. Sources were T cells, B-cell-depleted T cells, or PBMCs; the material itself was cDNA or gDNA.

Enrolled during active infection, Seattle patients were then followed longitudinally. This clonotype was obtained from a human donor with COVID-19, enrolled during active disease. The donor label of this sample is uncertain. Sequenced sample: peripheral blood. The chain is built from TRBV14 and TRBJ1-4; D unresolved. The CDR3 reads CASSQDATNEKLFF. The CDR3 bases are TGTGCCAGCAGCCAAGACGCAACTAATGAAAAACTGTTTTTT.